A selection of T cell receptor beta chains follows, all from one sample in a study of shared clonotypes between healthy human individuals. This table comes from immunoSEQ multiplex PCR, and its TCRdb copy is limited to in-frame clones, with some not included. The sample has about 2 million clones, about 95% seen once; the top ten hold 1.1%. Sequencing was done on a sample of naive CD8+ T cells sorted from blood. Receptor source: a man aged 18 to 30 in good health. CDR3s include the opening cysteine and the closing phenylalanine or tryptophan.

TRBJ1-5,TRBV5-6,CASSSWTVNQPQHF
TRBJ2-2,TRBV30,CAWRHGNTGELFF
TRBJ2-3,TRBV7-9,CASSLLTTDTQYF
TRBJ1-1,TRBV28,CASTTGSTEAFF
TRBJ1-1,TRBV2,CASSDPPAQNTEAFF
TRBJ2-7,TRBV7-6,CASSLGLFGYEQYF
TRBJ1-1,TRBV4-1,CASSRFGAEAFF
TRBJ1-6,TRBV27,CASASLASPGPGDSPLHF
TRBJ2-7,TRBV5-6,CASSLGGGEQYF
TRBJ2-3,TRBV11-2,CASSLDFMTSGTTDTQYF
TRBJ2-1,TRBV5-6,CASSLLQDNNEQFF